A single T cell receptor beta chain is shown here with its context. It lacks a known antigen. No base quality information exists; no much larger clone differs at one position. Library preparation used the immunoSEQ multiplex PCR assay. What TCRdb holds here is the immuneACCESS table cut down to in-frame rearrangements. Part of the clones is not present; checked against another copy, under half of the missing clones reflect an unresolved V gene, and the others are unexplained. The sample has approximately 130,000 clones on record, more than 75% of them singletons. The ten most abundant clones make up about 12% of the sample. The data are from a study of control samples from healthy donors and cancer patients (dated by TCRdb to 2020 to 2022). The CDR3 sequence holds 15 residues, the cysteine and phenylalanine included. Of all the DNA, just the CDR3 is kept, 45 bases in frame from base 1.

The chain is encoded by TRBV12-1 joined to TRBJ2-5; TRBD1 is the table's D call and was not checked against the DNA. TRBV12-1 is shown as a pseudogene. This TCR was sampled from a man between 25 and 39 years old in good health. Sequencing input: blood. The DNA reads as follows: TGTGCCAGCAGCTTTCCGGGACAGGGGGCTGAGACCCAGTACTTC. It translates as CASSFPGQGAETQYF.